These 22 T cell receptor beta chains share one sample of origin, sequenced in a study of T cells in Graves' hyperthyroidism and ophthalmopathy. Amplified regions were TCR beta CDR3 sequences from RNA transcripts. HTBI primers were the set used in a first-round RT-PCR of the TCR CDR3. MiXCR, applied by TCRdb to the multiplex PCR reads, yields one record per CDR3 protein. Among around 500,000 distinct CDR3 sequences, approximately 15% were seen once, and the ten largest hold approximately 15%. Sequenced input: blood. The receptors originated from a middle-aged woman with Graves' hyperthyroidism.

This clonotype came up many times. The chain carries TRBV20-1 and TRBJ2-7, with TRBD2 matching over 14 bases. The CDR3 contains 17 residues. CDR1 and CDR2 from the germline V gene are DFQATT and SNEGSKA (reference sequence). With V trimmed by 5 bases and J by 0 bases, 9 bases remained unmatched. The CDR3 loop is CSAAAHGLAGGSYEQYF. The CDR3 DNA follows: TGCAGTGCTGCGGCACATGGACTAGCGGGAGGCTCCTACGAGCAGTACTTC.

V gene TRBV7-9 combines with J gene TRBJ1-5; 7 bases are a match to TRBD1. Trimming took 5 bases from V and 9 from J; bases not matched to a gene: 13. Germline-derived CDR1 and CDR2 are SEHNR and FQNEAQ (reference sequence). The CDR3 is 15 amino acids. CDR3 loop: CASSQEGGSGGPQHF. DNA for the CDR3: TGTGCCAGCAGCCAAGAAGGGGGCAGTGGTGGGCCCCAGCATTTT.

This clonotype was observed a handful of times. V usage is TRBV20-1 and J usage is TRBJ2-7, with 8 bases identical to TRBD2. V shed 0 bases and J 4 bases; nucleotides not matched to a gene: 11. The CDR3 runs 16 residues. CDR1 is DFQATT and CDR2 is SNEGSKA in the germline V gene (reference sequence). CDR3 sequence reads: CSAREGIAGKIYEQYF. Here the CDR3 DNA reads TGCAGTGCTAGAGAAGGTATAGCGGGGAAAATATACGAGCAGTACTTC.

This clonotype was seen at least ten times. The rearrangement joins TRBV18 to TRBJ1-1; D not resolved. This CDR3 is built from 13 residues. V gave up 0 bases and J gave up 0 bases, with 2 bases separating them. Germline CDR1 reads KGHSH; CDR2 reads LQKENI. The CDR3 DNA is TGTGCCAGCTCACCACCGATGAACACTGAAGCTTTCTTT. Its translation: CASSPPMNTEAFF.

V is TRBV10-2 and J is TRBJ2-7; tentative D call: TRBD2 (5 bases). Germline values: CDR1 WSHSY, CDR2 SAAADI. Trimming left V 9 bases short and J 3 bases short, with 18 bases between. CDR3 length equals 14 residues. CDR3 region: CASSLDQPLYEQYF. The CDR3 coding sequence is TGCGCCAGTTCACTAGACCAGCCTCTCTACGAGCAGTACTTC.

The chain has TRBV10-3 and TRBJ1-2; 10 bases are shared with TRBD1. In germline, CDR1 is ENHRY, CDR2 SYGVKD. The CDR3 contains 15 residues. With 3 bases clipped from V and 5 bases from J, the junction kept 6 bases outside the gene matches. This CDR3 reads CAISEQDRGYYGYTF. CDR3 DNA sequence: TGTGCCATCAGTGAACAGGACAGGGGGTATTATGGCTACACCTTC.

The chain uses TRBV25-1 and TRBJ1-5, with D possibly TRBD1 on 5 matching bases. CDR1 is MGHDK and CDR2 is SYGVNS in the germline V gene. Trimming cost V 5 bases and J 7 bases, with 15 bases left between them. The CDR3 extends over 14 amino acids. Written as DNA, the CDR3 is TGTGCCAGCAGTAGGGGCGGATTACTCCAGCCCCAGCATTTT. This sequence encodes CASSRGGLLQPQHF.

This clonotype appeared many times. The genes are TRBV6-1 and TRBJ2-1, with D tentatively TRBD1 or TRBD2 (5 bases each). CDR3 length equals 16 residues. V was pared by 5 bases and J by 4 bases, with 18 bases between. Germline V gene sequence: CDR1 MNHNS, CDR2 SASEGT. The CDR3 here is CASSPGAAVGYNEQFF. CDR3 coding DNA: TGTGCCAGCAGTCCCGGGGCAGCGGTGGGGTACAATGAGCAGTTCTTC.

This clonotype was detected ten times or more. This chain links TRBV30 with TRBJ2-1; D is undetermined. CDR3 length equals 11 residues. V lost 0 bases to trimming and J lost 8 bases, with 5 bases between them. CDR1 is GTSNPN and CDR2 is SVGIG in the germline V gene (reference sequence). CDR3 DNA: TGTGCCTGGAGTGTATCCCATGAGCAGTTCTTC. It translates to CAWSVSHEQFF.

The sample holds a few counts of this clonotype. The chain employs TRBV28 and TRBJ2-6, with D possibly matching TRBD1 (6 bases). Germline V lookup: CDR1 MDHEN, CDR2 SYDVKM. The V and J ends lost 10 bases and 2 bases respectively, with 9 bases between them. The length of the CDR3 is 13 residues. The CDR3 protein is CAIQGTGANVLTF. The CDR3 DNA reads as TGTGCCATCCAGGGGACTGGGGCCAACGTCCTGACTTTC.

This clonotype was found many times. The chain employs TRBV2 and TRBJ2-7; D gene unclear. Germline V gene data show CDR1 as SNHLY and CDR2 as FYNNEI. The CDR3 length is 14 residues. The germline V and J ends were trimmed by 3 bases and 2 bases, with 11 bases remaining between them. This CDR3 is CASSEGNSAYEQYF. CDR3 DNA sequence: TGTGCCAGCAGTGAGGGGAACAGTGCCTACGAGCAGTACTTC.

With regard to this clonotype: Possible read error: a much larger clone is one base away. V and J are TRBV5-1 and TRBJ2-3; 8 bases agree with TRBD2. The CDR3 contains 15 residues. The trim removed 3 bases at V and 6 bases at J, leaving 9 bases unmatched. Germline V gene data show CDR1 as SGHRS and CDR2 as YFSETQ. The CDR3 coding sequence is TGCGCCAGCAGCTGGACTAGCAGGAGAAGTGATACGCAGTATTTT. Amino acids: CASSWTSRRSDTQYF.

Turning to this clonotype: This could be a read error, since a much larger clone is one nucleotide away. The DNA for the CDR3 is TGTGCCAGCTCACCAACGACTGGCGGGAACAATGAGCAGTTCTTC. It yields the protein CASSPTTGGNNEQFF. The chain is built from TRBV18 and TRBJ2-1; a weak D match, TRBD2 (6 bases). The CDR3 contains 15 residues. Germline V gives CDR1 KGHSH, CDR2 LQKENI. V shed 2 bases and J shed 5 bases, with 13 bases lying between them.

Only one count was recorded for this clonotype. The chain uses TRBV29-1 and TRBJ2-7; 8 bases agree with TRBD2. Germline lookup yields CDR1 SQVTM and CDR2 ANQGSEA. Losses at the gene ends were 7 bases for V and 2 bases for J; bases not matched to a gene: 7. The CDR3 has 13 residues. In nucleotides, the CDR3 is TGCAGCGCCGCGGGGGGATCGACCTACGAGCAGTACTTC. This sequence encodes CSAAGGSTYEQYF.

The J gene is TRBJ2-6, the V gene TRBV3-1, with D unclear. The germline CDR1 and CDR2 sequences are LGHDT and YNNKEL (reference sequence). The CDR3 consists of 18 residues. V was pared by 1 base and J by 4 bases, with 17 bases between. The CDR3 is CASSQGDLFGVGANVLTF. CDR3 DNA: TGTGCCAGCAGCCAAGGTGATCTATTTGGTGTAGGGGCCAACGTCCTGACTTTC. Complete variable domain (other parts from reference TRBV3-1 and TRBJ2-6): DTAVSQTPKYLVTQMGNDKSIKCEQNLGHDTMYWYKQDSKKFLKIMFSYNNKELIINETVPNRFSPKSPDKAHLNLHINSLELGDSAVYFCASSQGDLFGVGANVLTFGAGSRLTVL.

This clonotype has ten or more counts. This chain links TRBV3-1 with TRBJ2-1; D assignment may be TRBD1 or TRBD2 (5 bases each). The CDR3 has 14 residues. V gave up 3 bases and J gave up 15 bases, with 21 bases separating them. Germline CDR1 is LGHDT and CDR2 is YNNKEL (reference sequence). As DNA, the CDR3 is TGTGCCAGCAGCCACACCTCCGGGACCCCCGATCGGTTCTTC. Translating gives CASSHTSGTPDRFF.

There are many counts of this clonotype. The chain joins TRBV2 to TRBJ2-3, with D possibly being TRBD1 (6 bases). Per the germline V gene, CDR1 is SNHLY and CDR2 is FYNNEI. Trimming removed 0 bases at V and 1 base at J, with 11 bases between. The CDR3 sequence is 16 residues long. CDR3 loop: CASSEALRGGTDTQYF. The CDR3 nucleotides read TGTGCCAGCAGTGAAGCGCTCAGGGGTGGCACAGATACGCAGTATTTT.

This clonotype was observed at least ten times. The chain links TRBV5-5 to TRBJ1-5; no reliable D call. The CDR3 sequence is 14 residues long. Trimming cost V 0 bases and J 0 bases, with 4 bases left between them. Germline CDR1 is SGHKS and CDR2 is YYEKEE (reference sequence). In DNA form, the CDR3 reads TGTGCCAGCAGCTTGGGACATAGCAATCAGCCCCAGCATTTT. Residues: CASSLGHSNQPQHF.

Turning to this clonotype: A much larger clone lies a single base off, so this may be a read error. V and J are TRBV11-2 and TRBJ1-2, with 7 positions matching TRBD1. Germline-derived CDR1 and CDR2 are SGHAT and FQNNGV. The CDR3 has 14 residues. CDR3 loop: CTSSFTGASTRYTF. CDR3 DNA sequence: TGTACCAGCAGCTTTACAGGGGCCAGTACGCGCTACACCTTC.

This clonotype has at least ten counts. The genes are TRBV6-5 and TRBJ2-7, with 7 bases fitting TRBD1. J gave up 6 bases and V 0 bases, and 8 bases lay outside the gene matches. Germline CDR1 reads MNHEY; CDR2 reads SVGAGI. There are 15 residues in the CDR3. CDR3 in DNA: TGTGCCAGCAGTTACTCGCCCACTTCAGGGGGCGAGCAGTACTTC. This sequence encodes CASSYSPTSGGEQYF.

This clonotype was recorded at least ten times. The chain links TRBV5-4 to TRBJ2-7; 10 bases align to TRBD1. Germline trimming cut 3 bases from V and 4 bases from J; bases unmatched to any gene: 7. There are 15 residues in the CDR3. From germline, CDR1 is SGHNT and CDR2 YYREEE (reference sequence). Written as DNA, the CDR3 is TGTGCCAGCAGCTACCGGACAGGGGGATTTTACGAGCAGTACTTC. It is translated as CASSYRTGGFYEQYF.

The J gene is TRBJ1-4, the V gene TRBV10-3; D gene ambiguous. Deletions cut 3 bases from V and 0 bases from J, with 8 bases between. The V gene's germline CDR1 is ENHRY and CDR2 SYGVKD. This CDR3 region has 15 residues. CDR3 protein: CAISDSPATNEKLFF. The CDR3 DNA is TGTGCCATCAGTGACAGCCCCGCAACTAATGAAAAACTGTTTTTT.